The rows below give T cell receptor beta chains drawn from one sample of a study of beta chain features in type 1 diabetes. Clones were sequenced by immunoSEQ multiplex PCR, and TCRdb holds only the in-frame ones, with some missing. The sample has under 850,000 clones, around an eighth seen once. The sample consisted of naive CD4+ T cells from blood. The origin of the receptors is a man aged 18 to 30 with type 1 diabetes. The CDR3 runs from the conserved cysteine through the conserved F or W. A D gene is named only where the DNA matches it firmly. Size is omitted from some rows. Given values are once, few, many or a class for expanded clones.

v_gene: TRBV7-9
j_gene: TRBJ1-1
abundance: .
d_gene: .
CDR3aa: CASSLFISGTEAFF
CDR3nt: TGTGCCAGCAGCTTATTCATCTCCGGGACCGAAGCTTTCTTT

v_gene: TRBV15
j_gene: TRBJ1-2
abundance: .
d_gene: .
CDR3aa: CATSRGGGSLDYGYTF
CDR3nt: TGTGCCACCAGCAGAGGAGGGGGAAGTTTAGACTATGGCTACACCTTC

v_gene: TRBV5-1
j_gene: TRBJ1-2
abundance: .
d_gene: .
CDR3aa: CASSFASANNYGYTF
CDR3nt: TGCGCCAGCAGCTTCGCATCAGCCAATAACTATGGCTACACCTTC

v_gene: TRBV9
j_gene: TRBJ2-5
abundance: .
d_gene: .
CDR3aa: CASSAAGGPWETQYF
CDR3nt: TGTGCCAGCAGCGCGGCCGGGGGGCCTTGGGAGACCCAGTACTTC

v_gene: TRBV12-5
j_gene: TRBJ2-2
abundance: few
d_gene: .
CDR3aa: CASGLVAGAGELFF
CDR3nt: TGTGCTAGTGGTTTGGTTGCCGGGGCCGGGGAGCTGTTTTTT

v_gene: TRBV4-1
j_gene: TRBJ2-2
abundance: .
d_gene: .
CDR3aa: CASSQVDWQGGTGELFF
CDR3nt: TGCGCCAGCAGCCAAGTGGACTGGCAAGGGGGGACCGGGGAGCTGTTTTTT

v_gene: TRBV2
j_gene: TRBJ1-6
abundance: few
d_gene: .
CDR3aa: CASSTLPGDSPLHF
CDR3nt: TGTGCCAGCAGTACCCTTCCCGGGGATTCACCCCTCCACTTT

v_gene: TRBV6-5
j_gene: TRBJ2-3
abundance: few
d_gene: TRBD1
CDR3aa: CATRPGQITDTQYF
CDR3nt: TGTGCCACCAGGCCGGGACAGATCACAGATACGCAGTATTTT

v_gene: TRBV28
j_gene: TRBJ2-1
abundance: few
d_gene: TRBD1
CDR3aa: CASSFLRGQGNEQFF
CDR3nt: TGTGCCAGCAGTTTTCTCAGGGGGCAAGGCAATGAGCAGTTCTTC

v_gene: TRBV29-1
j_gene: TRBJ2-1
abundance: .
d_gene: TRBD1
CDR3aa: CSVRGTGDDEQFF
CDR3nt: TGCAGCGTCCGAGGGACAGGGGATGATGAGCAGTTCTTC

v_gene: TRBV28
j_gene: TRBJ1-6
abundance: few
d_gene: .
CDR3aa: CASSIMGSPLHF
CDR3nt: TGTGCCAGCAGCATAATGGGGTCACCCCTCCACTTT

v_gene: TRBV9
j_gene: TRBJ2-5
abundance: .
d_gene: .
CDR3aa: CASSQGVMQETQYF
CDR3nt: TGTGCCAGCAGCCAAGGGGTGATGCAAGAGACCCAGTACTTC

v_gene: TRBV2
j_gene: TRBJ1-5
abundance: .
d_gene: .
CDR3aa: CASSEYGTLNNQPQHF
CDR3nt: TGTGCCAGCAGTGAATACGGGACACTGAACAATCAGCCCCAGCATTTT

v_gene: TRBV6-6
j_gene: TRBJ2-7
abundance: .
d_gene: TRBD1
CDR3aa: CASRGTDSYEQYF
CDR3nt: TGTGCCAGCAGGGGGACAGACTCCTACGAGCAGTACTTC

v_gene: TRBV6-5
j_gene: TRBJ2-6
abundance: few
d_gene: TRBD1
CDR3aa: CASTPRGPGANVLTF
CDR3nt: TGTGCCAGCACCCCTAGGGGGCCTGGGGCCAACGTCCTGACTTTC

v_gene: TRBV6-6
j_gene: TRBJ1-2
abundance: few
d_gene: TRBD1
CDR3aa: CASSYGTGTYGYTF
CDR3nt: TGTGCCAGCAGTTACGGGACAGGGACCTATGGCTACACCTTC

v_gene: TRBV5-8
j_gene: TRBJ2-7
abundance: few
d_gene: .
CDR3aa: CASSPASYEQYF
CDR3nt: TGTGCCAGCAGCCCGGCCTCCTACGAGCAGTACTTC

v_gene: TRBV28
j_gene: TRBJ1-6
abundance: .
d_gene: TRBD1
CDR3aa: CASAIGGQGVSPLHF
CDR3nt: TGTGCCAGCGCCATAGGGGGACAGGGGGTTTCACCCCTCCACTTT

v_gene: TRBV14
j_gene: TRBJ2-5
abundance: .
d_gene: .
CDR3aa: CASSQAVETQYF
CDR3nt: TGTGCCAGCAGCCAAGCCGTAGAGACCCAGTACTTC

v_gene: TRBV4-1
j_gene: TRBJ2-4
abundance: few
d_gene: TRBD2
CDR3aa: CASSQDRWTSGLGAKNIQYF
CDR3nt: TGCGCCAGCAGCCAAGATCGTTGGACTAGCGGGTTGGGGGCCAAAAACATTCAGTACTTC

v_gene: TRBV5-6
j_gene: TRBJ1-4
abundance: .
d_gene: TRBD1
CDR3aa: CASSLGTANEKLFF
CDR3nt: TGTGCCAGCAGCCTCGGGACAGCTAATGAAAAACTGTTTTTT

v_gene: TRBV18
j_gene: TRBJ1-1
abundance: few
d_gene: TRBD1
CDR3aa: CASSPRDRGEAFF
CDR3nt: TGTGCCAGCTCACCAAGGGACAGGGGTGAAGCTTTCTTT

v_gene: TRBV4-1
j_gene: TRBJ1-4
abundance: few
d_gene: .
CDR3aa: CASSPIGRATNEKLFF
CDR3nt: TGCGCCAGCAGCCCCATCGGTCGGGCAACTAATGAAAAACTGTTTTTT

v_gene: TRBV2
j_gene: TRBJ1-5
abundance: .
d_gene: TRBD1
CDR3aa: CASSSQGGAGQPQHF
CDR3nt: TGTGCCAGCAGTTCCCAGGGGGGGGCCGGTCAGCCCCAGCATTTT